This TCR beta chain was found in a study of blood T cell repertoires in COVID-19. As for the study in general: Samples taken during acute and convalescent COVID-19 were collected in the United States, Italy and Spain. The analysed material was cDNA or gDNA that came from T cells, B-cell-depleted T cells, or PBMCs.

Followed longitudinally, the Seattle patients had been enrolled during active infection. Per germline, CDR1 MNHEY and CDR2 SMNVEV (reference sequence). V was pared by 2 bases and J by 5 bases, with 15 bases between. CDR3 length equals 15 residues. Authors' data handling: Reference gene primer amplification yielded estimated nucleated cell counts. The assay was immunoSEQ multiplex PCR, and TCRdb's table has in-frame clones only and misses some. V and J calls and clone size are as listed in that table; D and trimming were resolved from the DNA. The repertoire holds 30,000 or so clones, with 70% to 90% as singletons.

The clonotype was recovered from a woman older than 75 with COVID-19, enrolled during active disease. V is TRBV27 and J is TRBJ1-2; D not resolved. Input material: peripheral blood. CDR3 loop: CASSLGASGPYGYTF. CDR3 DNA sequence: TGTGCCAGCAGTTTAGGAGCCTCCGGCCCTTATGGCTACACCTTC.